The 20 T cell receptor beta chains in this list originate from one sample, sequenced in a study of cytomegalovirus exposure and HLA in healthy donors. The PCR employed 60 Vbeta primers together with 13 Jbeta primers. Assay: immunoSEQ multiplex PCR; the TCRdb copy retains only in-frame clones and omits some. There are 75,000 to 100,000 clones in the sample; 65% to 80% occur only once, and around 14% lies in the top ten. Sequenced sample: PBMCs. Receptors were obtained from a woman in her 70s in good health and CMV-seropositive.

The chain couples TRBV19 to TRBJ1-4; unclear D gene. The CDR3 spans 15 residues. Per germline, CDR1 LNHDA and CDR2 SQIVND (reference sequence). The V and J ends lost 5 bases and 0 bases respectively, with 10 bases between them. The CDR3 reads CASSPRGATNEKLFF. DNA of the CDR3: TGTGCCAGTAGTCCCCGGGGTGCAACTAATGAAAAACTGTTTTTT.

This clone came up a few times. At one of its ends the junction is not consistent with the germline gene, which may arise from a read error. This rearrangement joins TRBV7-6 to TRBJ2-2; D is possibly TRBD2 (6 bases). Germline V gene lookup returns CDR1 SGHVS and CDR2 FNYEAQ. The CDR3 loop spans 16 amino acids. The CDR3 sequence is CASTLEASEYTGELFF. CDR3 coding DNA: TGTGCCAGCACCTTAGAGGCTAGCGAGTACACCGGGGAGCTGTTTTTT.

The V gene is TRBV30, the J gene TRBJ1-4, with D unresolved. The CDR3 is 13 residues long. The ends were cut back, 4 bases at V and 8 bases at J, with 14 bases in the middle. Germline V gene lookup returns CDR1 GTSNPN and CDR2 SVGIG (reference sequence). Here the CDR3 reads CAWNPGGREKLFF. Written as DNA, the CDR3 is TGTGCCTGGAATCCCGGAGGGCGGGAAAAACTGTTTTTT. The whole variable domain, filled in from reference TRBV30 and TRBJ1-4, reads SQTIHQWPATLVQPVGSPLSLECTVEGTSNPNLYWYRQAAGRGLQLLFYSVGIGQISSEVPQNLSASRPQDRQFILSSKKLLLSDSGFYLCAWNPGGREKLFFGSGTQLSVL.

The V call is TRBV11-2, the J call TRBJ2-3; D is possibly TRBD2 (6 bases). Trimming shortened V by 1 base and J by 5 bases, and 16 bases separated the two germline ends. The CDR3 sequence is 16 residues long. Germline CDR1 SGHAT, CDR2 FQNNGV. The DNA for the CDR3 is TGTGCCAGCAGCTTAGGGCTAGGAGGGGAGTTAGATACGCAGTATTTT. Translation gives CASSLGLGGELDTQYF.

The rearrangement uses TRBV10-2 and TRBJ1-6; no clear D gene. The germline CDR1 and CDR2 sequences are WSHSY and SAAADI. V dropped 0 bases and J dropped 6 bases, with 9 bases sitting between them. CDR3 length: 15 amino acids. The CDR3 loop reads CASSESRGFNSPLHF. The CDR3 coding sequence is TGCGCCAGCAGTGAGTCGAGAGGGTTTAATTCACCCCTCCACTTT.

The CDR3 region has the DNA TGTGCCAGCGGGCTGGACTATGGCTACACCTTC. The encoded protein is CASGLDYGYTF. The V and J genes are TRBV6-6 and TRBJ1-2; D unclear. Per germline, CDR1 MNHNY and CDR2 SVGAGI (reference sequence). CDR3 length equals 11 residues. V was trimmed by 8 bases and J by 3 bases, leaving 7 bases between them.

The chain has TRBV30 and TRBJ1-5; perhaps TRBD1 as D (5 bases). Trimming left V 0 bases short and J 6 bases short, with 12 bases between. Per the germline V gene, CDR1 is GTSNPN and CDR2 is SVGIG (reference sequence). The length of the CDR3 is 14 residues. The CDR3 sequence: CAWSVPGGSQPQHF. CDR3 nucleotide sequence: TGTGCCTGGAGTGTACCGGGGGGGAGTCAGCCCCAGCATTTT.

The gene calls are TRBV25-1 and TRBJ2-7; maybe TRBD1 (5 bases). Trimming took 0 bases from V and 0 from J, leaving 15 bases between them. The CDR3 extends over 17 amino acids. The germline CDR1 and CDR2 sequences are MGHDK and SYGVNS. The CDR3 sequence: CASSEYNLRAGSYEQYF. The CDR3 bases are TGTGCCAGCAGTGAATATAACCTCAGGGCAGGCTCCTACGAGCAGTACTTC.

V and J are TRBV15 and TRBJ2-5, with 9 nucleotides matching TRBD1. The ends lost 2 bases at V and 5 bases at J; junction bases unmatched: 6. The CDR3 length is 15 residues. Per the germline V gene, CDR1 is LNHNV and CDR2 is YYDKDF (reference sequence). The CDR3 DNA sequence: TGTGCCACCAGCAGATTTACAGGGGGCACGGAGACCCAGTACTTC. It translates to CATSRFTGGTETQYF. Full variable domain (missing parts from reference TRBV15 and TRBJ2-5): DAMVIQNPRYQVTQFGKPVTLSCSQTLNHNVMYWYQQKSSQAPKLLFHYYDKDFNNEADTPDNFQSRRPNTSFCFLDIRSPGLGDTAMYLCATSRFTGGTETQYFGPGTRLLVL.

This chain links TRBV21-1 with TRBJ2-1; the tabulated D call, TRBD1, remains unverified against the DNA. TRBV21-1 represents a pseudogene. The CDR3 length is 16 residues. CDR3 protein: CASSNSGRILYNEQFF. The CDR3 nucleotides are TGTGCCAGCAGCAATTCTGGCAGGATCCTCTACAATGAGCAGTTCTTC.

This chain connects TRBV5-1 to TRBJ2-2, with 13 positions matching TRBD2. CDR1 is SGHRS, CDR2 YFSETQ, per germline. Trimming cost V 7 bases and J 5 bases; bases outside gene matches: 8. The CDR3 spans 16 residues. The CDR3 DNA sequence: TGCGCCAGCTCCCGGGGGGGACTAGCGGGGACCGGGGAGCTGTTTTTT. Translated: CASSRGGLAGTGELFF.

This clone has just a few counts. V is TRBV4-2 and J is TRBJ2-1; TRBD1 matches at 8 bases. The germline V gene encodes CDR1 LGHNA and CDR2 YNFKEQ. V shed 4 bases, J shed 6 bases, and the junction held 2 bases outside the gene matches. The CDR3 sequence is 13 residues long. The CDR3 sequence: CASSLDRGNEQFF. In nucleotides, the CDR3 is TGTGCCAGCAGCCTTGACAGGGGCAATGAGCAGTTCTTC.

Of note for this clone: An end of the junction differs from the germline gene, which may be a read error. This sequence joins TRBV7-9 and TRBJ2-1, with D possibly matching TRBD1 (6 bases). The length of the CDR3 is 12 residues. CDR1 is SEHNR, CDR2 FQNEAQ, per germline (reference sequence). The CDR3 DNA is TGTTCCAGCAGCACGGACAGCAATGAGCAGTTCTTC. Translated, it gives CSSSTDSNEQFF.

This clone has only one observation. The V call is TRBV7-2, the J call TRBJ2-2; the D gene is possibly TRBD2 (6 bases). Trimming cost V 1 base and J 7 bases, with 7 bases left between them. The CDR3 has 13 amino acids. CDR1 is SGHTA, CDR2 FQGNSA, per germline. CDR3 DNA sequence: TGTGCCAGCAGCTTAGTGCGGGGCGGGGAGCTGTTTTTT. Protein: CASSLVRGGELFF.

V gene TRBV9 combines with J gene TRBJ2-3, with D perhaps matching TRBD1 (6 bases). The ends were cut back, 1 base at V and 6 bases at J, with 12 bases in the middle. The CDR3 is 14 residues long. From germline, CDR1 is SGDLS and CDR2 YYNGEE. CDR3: CASSVRVRGDTQYF. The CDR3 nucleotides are TGTGCCAGCAGCGTACGGGTGAGGGGGGATACGCAGTATTTT.

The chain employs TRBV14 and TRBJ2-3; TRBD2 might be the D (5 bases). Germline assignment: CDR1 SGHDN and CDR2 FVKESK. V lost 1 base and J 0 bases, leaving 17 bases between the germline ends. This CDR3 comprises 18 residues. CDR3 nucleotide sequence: TGTGCCAGCAGCCAAGGGAGGTTTCGGGGTCAGAGCACAGATACGCAGTATTTT. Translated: CASSQGRFRGQSTDTQYF. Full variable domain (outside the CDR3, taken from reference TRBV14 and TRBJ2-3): EAGVTQFPSHSVIEKGQTVTLRCDPISGHDNLYWYRRVMGKEIKFLLHFVKESKQDESGMPNNRFLAERTGGTYSTLKVQPAELEDSGVYFCASSQGRFRGQSTDTQYFGPGTRLTVL.

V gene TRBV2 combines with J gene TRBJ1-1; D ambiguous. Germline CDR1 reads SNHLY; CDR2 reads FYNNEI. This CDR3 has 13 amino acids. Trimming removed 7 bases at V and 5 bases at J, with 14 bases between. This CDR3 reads CASKGRGGTEAFF. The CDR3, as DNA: TGTGCCAGCAAGGGTCGGGGAGGGACTGAAGCTTTCTTT.

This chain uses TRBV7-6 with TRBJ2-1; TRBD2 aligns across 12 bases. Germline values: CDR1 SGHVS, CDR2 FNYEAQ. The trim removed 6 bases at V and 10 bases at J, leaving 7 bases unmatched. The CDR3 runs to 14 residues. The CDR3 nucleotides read TGTGCCAGCAGTCCAGGAACTAGCGGGGGGGAGCAGTTCTTC. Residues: CASSPGTSGGEQFF.

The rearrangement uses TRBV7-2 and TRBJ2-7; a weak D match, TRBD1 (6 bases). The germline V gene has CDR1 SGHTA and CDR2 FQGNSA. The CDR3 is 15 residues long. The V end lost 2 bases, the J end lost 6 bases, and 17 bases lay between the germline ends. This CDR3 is CASSLLWAGAGEQYF. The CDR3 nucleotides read TGTGCCAGCAGCTTACTGTGGGCAGGGGCGGGCGAGCAGTACTTC.

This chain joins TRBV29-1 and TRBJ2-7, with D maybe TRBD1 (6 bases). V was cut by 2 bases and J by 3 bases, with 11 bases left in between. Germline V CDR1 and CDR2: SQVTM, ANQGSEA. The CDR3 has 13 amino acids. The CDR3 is CSVESDRHYEQYF. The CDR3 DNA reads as TGCAGCGTTGAATCCGACAGGCACTACGAGCAGTACTTC.